This T cell receptor beta chain was recorded in a study of cytomegalovirus exposure and HLA in healthy donors. PCR employed 60 Vbeta and 13 Jbeta primers. Only in-frame clones appear in the TCRdb table, and some are missing; sequencing was by immunoSEQ multiplex PCR. Of 150,000 or so clones in the sample, 70% were seen once. With 5 bases removed from V and 3 bases from J, the gap between germline ends came to 25 bases. This CDR3 region has 18 residues. Germline values: CDR1 SNHLY, CDR2 FYNNEI. This chain joins TRBV2 and TRBJ1-1; no clear D. Sequences were obtained from PBMCs. The receptor was isolated from a man aged 18 to 29 in good health and CMV-seropositive. CDR3 sequence: CASSLPPRGRNEYTEAFF. The CDR3 nucleotides are TGTGCCAGCAGTCTCCCGCCCCGGGGTCGAAATGAGTACACTGAAGCTTTCTTT.